A selection of T cell receptor beta chains follows, all from one sample in a study of blood T cell repertoires in COVID-19. Here immunoSEQ multiplex PCR was the method, and the copy in TCRdb shows in-frame clones only, minus some. The sample has some 180,000 clones, about nine tenths seen once; the top ten hold about 7%. The material sequenced was peripheral blood. The source is a man aged 40-49 years with acute or convalescent COVID-19. The CDR3 runs from the conserved cysteine through the conserved F or W. Each record gives: J gene, D gene, V gene, clone size, CDR3 DNA, CDR3 protein. A D gene is named only where the DNA matches it firmly. The size of a clone is reported for some rows only, either as once, few or many, or as a class for expanded clones.

j_call: TRBJ2-2; d_call: .; v_call: TRBV5-1; clone_size: .; cdr3_nt: TGCGCCAGCAGCCCGCGGGGCGGGGCGAACACCGGGGAGCTGTTTTTT; cdr3_aa: CASSPRGGANTGELFF
j_call: TRBJ1-6; d_call: .; v_call: TRBV6-5; clone_size: .; cdr3_nt: TGTGCCAGCAGAAAGGGGGGAGCGGGAATTGGACCCCTCCACTTT; cdr3_aa: CASRKGGAGIGPLHF
j_call: TRBJ2-1; d_call: TRBD2; v_call: TRBV7-9; clone_size: .; cdr3_nt: TGTGCCAGCAGCTTAGCGATAAGCGGGGAGGCGTTCTTC; cdr3_aa: CASSLAISGEAFF
j_call: TRBJ1-1; d_call: TRBD1; v_call: TRBV5-6; clone_size: .; cdr3_nt: TGTGCCAGCAGCTTGGCGGGACAGGGTTTGGGGAACACTGAAGCTTTCTTT; cdr3_aa: CASSLAGQGLGNTEAFF
j_call: TRBJ2-7; d_call: TRBD1; v_call: TRBV18; clone_size: .; cdr3_nt: TGTGCCAGCTCAAATTCCGCCCAGGGGGCGCGGGTCGAGCAGTACTTC; cdr3_aa: CASSNSAQGARVEQYF
j_call: TRBJ2-3; d_call: TRBD1; v_call: TRBV6-6; clone_size: .; cdr3_nt: TGTGCCAGCAGTGTACAGGGGGCGAGCACAGATACGCAGTATTTT; cdr3_aa: CASSVQGASTDTQYF
j_call: TRBJ1-1; d_call: TRBD1; v_call: TRBV5-1; clone_size: .; cdr3_nt: TGCGCCAGCAGCTTGGGACAGGGGGCCAGGGACACTGAAGCTTTCTTT; cdr3_aa: CASSLGQGARDTEAFF
j_call: TRBJ1-1; d_call: .; v_call: TRBV7-9; clone_size: once; cdr3_nt: TGTGCCAGCAGCCTACTTCAGGGGAGGAACACTGAAGCTTTCTTT; cdr3_aa: CASSLLQGRNTEAFF
j_call: TRBJ1-2; d_call: .; v_call: TRBV14; clone_size: .; cdr3_nt: TGTGCCAGCAGCCAAGATTCCGGATTCGGGGGCTACACCTTC; cdr3_aa: CASSQDSGFGGYTF
j_call: TRBJ2-7; d_call: .; v_call: TRBV6-2/TRBV6-3; clone_size: .; cdr3_nt: TGTGCCAGCAGTCCCCGCCCGGCAGGGGTTCACGAGCAGTACTTC; cdr3_aa: CASSPRPAGVHEQYF
j_call: TRBJ2-7; d_call: TRBD2; v_call: TRBV4-2; clone_size: .; cdr3_nt: TGTGCCAGCAGCCTCTTCAGACTAGCGGGGGGGGACTCCTACGAGCAGTACTTC; cdr3_aa: CASSLFRLAGGDSYEQYF
j_call: TRBJ2-7; d_call: TRBD1; v_call: TRBV4-3; clone_size: .; cdr3_nt: TGCGCCAGCAGCCGAACTTCCGGGACAGGGGGCGAGCAGTACTTC; cdr3_aa: CASSRTSGTGGEQYF
j_call: TRBJ2-7; d_call: .; v_call: TRBV28; clone_size: .; cdr3_nt: TGTGCCAGCAGTTTATATCGCGGGGTCGGGAGCTGGCAGTACTTC; cdr3_aa: CASSLYRGVGSWQYF
j_call: TRBJ2-7; d_call: .; v_call: TRBV10-1; clone_size: .; cdr3_nt: TGCGCCAGCAGGGGAGTTTGGTACGAGCAGTACTTC; cdr3_aa: CASRGVWYEQYF
j_call: TRBJ2-2; d_call: TRBD1; v_call: TRBV24-1; clone_size: .; cdr3_nt: TGTGCCACCAGTGCTCAAGGGACAGCGAACACCGGGGAGCTGTTTTTT; cdr3_aa: CATSAQGTANTGELFF
j_call: TRBJ1-2; d_call: .; v_call: TRBV3-1/TRBV3-2; clone_size: .; cdr3_nt: TGTGCCAGCAGCCAAGGACAGGCCATGGCCTATGGCTACACCTTC; cdr3_aa: CASSQGQAMAYGYTF
j_call: TRBJ1-1; d_call: TRBD1; v_call: TRBV27; clone_size: .; cdr3_nt: TGTGCCAGCAGTTCCGACCGACAGGGGACGGGCACTGAAGCTTTCTTT; cdr3_aa: CASSSDRQGTGTEAFF
j_call: TRBJ2-7; d_call: .; v_call: TRBV6-1; clone_size: once; cdr3_nt: TGTGCCAGCAGTGAAGCGTGGCGAGGGTTTCCCTACGAGCAGTACTTC; cdr3_aa: CASSEAWRGFPYEQYF
j_call: TRBJ2-5; d_call: TRBD2; v_call: TRBV6-5; clone_size: .; cdr3_nt: TGTGCCAGCGGGACTAGCATCAGGGAGACCCAGTACTTC; cdr3_aa: CASGTSIRETQYF
j_call: TRBJ2-1; d_call: TRBD1; v_call: TRBV13; clone_size: once; cdr3_nt: TGTGCCAGCAGCTTTCCGGGACAGGGAGTTCATGAGCAGTTCTTC; cdr3_aa: CASSFPGQGVHEQFF
j_call: TRBJ2-2; d_call: TRBD1; v_call: TRBV7-9; clone_size: .; cdr3_nt: TGTGCCAGCAGGGACCAGGGGGCAGTCACCGGGGAGCTGTTTTTT; cdr3_aa: CASRDQGAVTGELFF
j_call: TRBJ1-1; d_call: .; v_call: TRBV6-5; clone_size: .; cdr3_nt: TGTGCCAGCAGGACCGGGACTCAGAACACTGAAGCTTTCTTT; cdr3_aa: CASRTGTQNTEAFF
j_call: TRBJ1-5; d_call: .; v_call: TRBV27; clone_size: .; cdr3_nt: TGTGCCAGCAGTTTATCTGGGCATAGCAATCAGCCCCAGCATTTT; cdr3_aa: CASSLSGHSNQPQHF
j_call: TRBJ2-1; d_call: TRBD2; v_call: TRBV7-2; clone_size: .; cdr3_nt: TGTGCCAGCAGCTTAGCTAGCGGGGGGGCGGGAGAGCAGTTCTTC; cdr3_aa: CASSLASGGAGEQFF
j_call: TRBJ1-2; d_call: .; v_call: TRBV6-2/TRBV6-3; clone_size: .; cdr3_nt: TGTGCCAGCAGTTACCCTCACAGCTATGGCTACACCTTC; cdr3_aa: CASSYPHSYGYTF
j_call: TRBJ2-3; d_call: .; v_call: TRBV3-1/TRBV3-2; clone_size: .; cdr3_nt: TGTGCCAGCAGCCGACTTTCAGATACGCAGTATTTT; cdr3_aa: CASSRLSDTQYF
j_call: TRBJ2-5; d_call: TRBD2; v_call: TRBV7-6; clone_size: once; cdr3_nt: TGTGCCAGCAGCTTAGCTGGGACTAGGATCGAGACCCAGTACTTC; cdr3_aa: CASSLAGTRIETQYF
j_call: TRBJ2-3; d_call: TRBD2; v_call: TRBV9; clone_size: once; cdr3_nt: TGTGCCAGCAGCGTATCGTTGGTAGCGGGGGGCACAGATACGCAGTATTTT; cdr3_aa: CASSVSLVAGGTDTQYF
j_call: TRBJ1-5; d_call: .; v_call: TRBV24-1; clone_size: .; cdr3_nt: TGTGCCACCAGTGCCTCAGGTCCCCTGGGCAAGTCCCAGCATTTT; cdr3_aa: CATSASGPLGKSQHF